The 14 T cell receptor beta chains given below trace back to one sample, sequenced in a study of shared clonotypes between healthy human individuals. The assay was immunoSEQ multiplex PCR, and TCRdb's table has in-frame clones only and misses some. The sample holds approximately 1.5 million clones; nearly 99% are singletons and the top ten take 0.45%. The sequenced material came from naive CD4+ T cells sorted from blood. Specified subset: CD45RA+ positively selected. Receptors originate from a young man in good health.

This sequence joins TRBV2 and TRBJ2-6, with 9 bases lining up with TRBD1. This CDR3 contains 16 residues. V dropped 6 bases and J dropped 2; count of bases not matched to a gene: 5. CDR1 and CDR2 from the germline V gene are SNHLY and FYNNEI. In nucleotides, the CDR3 is TGTGCCAGCAGGGCCGGGACAGGGCCTGGGGCCAACGTCCTGACTTTC. Its translation: CASRAGTGPGANVLTF.

This rearrangement joins TRBV4-3 to TRBJ2-7, with 7 bases aligning to TRBD2. CDR3 length: 14 amino acids. The J segment lost 3 bases and the V segment lost 0 bases, leaving 2 bases of the junction unmatched. Germline lookup yields CDR1 LGHNA and CDR2 YSLEER. CDR3 sequence (DNA): TGCGCCAGCAGCCAAGATAGGACTAGCTACGAGCAGTACTTC. Encoded protein: CASSQDRTSYEQYF.

DNA of the CDR3: TGCAGTGCTCTACAGGGCTCCGAGCAGTACTTC. It codes for CSALQGSEQYF. The gene calls are TRBV20-1 and TRBJ2-7; perhaps TRBD1 as D (6 bases). The CDR3 totals 11 residues. Germline CDR1 DFQATT, CDR2 SNEGSKA (reference sequence). V was trimmed by 5 bases and J by 6 bases, leaving 11 bases between them.

The chain uses TRBV20-1 and TRBJ2-7; D ambiguous. This CDR3 is built from 11 residues. Germline V gene sequence: CDR1 DFQATT, CDR2 SNEGSKA (reference sequence). The V gene lost 2 bases and the J gene lost 7 bases, with 9 bases spanning the gap. CDR3 sequence reads: CSARLTAEQYF. Written as DNA, the CDR3 is TGCAGTGCTAGACTCACCGCGGAGCAGTACTTC.

The chain carries TRBV5-1 and TRBJ2-6, with D perhaps matching TRBD1 (5 bases). In germline, CDR1 is SGHRS, CDR2 YFSETQ. V was cut by 4 bases and J by 2 bases, with 13 bases left in between. The CDR3 runs 16 residues. The CDR3 loop is CASSPLQVPGANVLTF. The DNA for the CDR3 is TGCGCCAGCAGCCCCTTACAGGTTCCTGGGGCCAACGTCCTGACTTTC.

The CDR3 region is CASSLSRRTETQYF. The CDR3 coding sequence is TGTGCCAGCAGTCTCTCGCGGCGGACGGAGACCCAGTACTTC. V and J are TRBV28 and TRBJ2-5; D is unclear. V was cut by 5 bases and J by 5 bases, with 15 bases left in between. The CDR3 totals 14 residues. Germline loops: CDR1 MDHEN, CDR2 SYDVKM.

The chain recombines TRBV5-8 with TRBJ1-1; D is undetermined. The CDR3 is made up of 15 amino acids. V gave up 4 bases and J gave up 0 bases, with 13 bases separating them. The germline V gene encodes CDR1 SGHTS and CDR2 YDEGEE. The CDR3: CASSIRTSVNTEAFF. CDR3 bases: TGTGCCAGCAGCATTAGGACTAGCGTGAACACTGAAGCTTTCTTT.

This chain links TRBV18 with TRBJ1-2; possible D gene TRBD1, 5 bases. The V end was cut by 3 bases, the J end by 7 bases, with 15 bases between. The CDR3 spans 14 residues. Germline V gene data show CDR1 as KGHSH and CDR2 as LQKENI. In DNA form, the CDR3 reads TGTGCCAGCTCACCTTTCCAGGGAGGCGGTGGCTACACCTTC. Its protein is CASSPFQGGGGYTF.

CDR3 loop: CASSLVAGGPISYEQYF. CDR3 bases: TGTGCCAGCAGCTTAGTAGCGGGAGGCCCTATCTCCTACGAGCAGTACTTC. This chain joins TRBV7-8 and TRBJ2-7; TRBD2 agrees at 10 bases. Per germline, CDR1 SGHVS and CDR2 FQNEAQ. CDR3 length equals 17 residues. J was trimmed by 0 bases and V by 1 base; bases with no gene match: 6.

On this clone: This CDR3 is also generated by other DNA sequences in the sample. This chain joins TRBV28 and TRBJ2-7; 9 bases line up with TRBD2. The CDR3 is 14 residues long. CDR1 and CDR2 (germline): MDHEN, SYDVKM. The V segment lost 3 bases and the J segment 0 bases; nucleotides outside the gene matches: 0. The CDR3 sequence: CASSFSGSSYEQYF. The CDR3 DNA reads TGTGCCAGCAGTTTTAGCGGGAGCTCCTACGAGCAGTACTTC. The whole variable domain, remainder taken from reference TRBV28 and TRBJ2-7, is DVKVTQSSRYLVKRTGEKVFLECVQDMDHENMFWYRQDPGLGLRLIYFSYDVKMKEKGDIPEGYSVSREKKERFSLILESASTNQTSMYLCASSFSGSSYEQYFGPGTRLTVT.

V usage is TRBV2 and J usage is TRBJ2-5; D not resolved. V gave up 6 bases and J gave up 3 bases, with 11 bases separating them. The CDR3 sequence is 13 residues long. Germline V lookup: CDR1 SNHLY, CDR2 FYNNEI. The chain's CDR3 is CASSPNAEETQYF. CDR3 nucleotide sequence: TGTGCCAGCAGCCCAAACGCGGAAGAGACCCAGTACTTC.

This clone was recorded once. The chain combines TRBV7-9 with TRBJ1-4; D is ambiguous. This CDR3 contains 15 residues. Germline values: CDR1 SEHNR, CDR2 FQNEAQ (reference sequence). The V end lost 2 bases, the J end lost 8 bases, and 15 bases lay between the germline ends. The DNA for the CDR3 is TGTGCCAGCAGCTTAATCGGAGACGGGGAGGAAAAACTGTTTTTT. This translates into CASSLIGDGEEKLFF.

J is TRBJ2-7 and V is TRBV28, with TRBD1 matching 8 bases. J gave up 0 bases and V 8 bases, and 6 bases lay outside the gene matches. The CDR3 covers 14 residues. CDR1 is MDHEN, CDR2 SYDVKM, per germline. The CDR3 sequence: CASPSGQASYEQYF. CDR3 nucleotides: TGTGCCAGCCCATCGGGACAGGCCTCCTACGAGCAGTACTTC.

This chain uses TRBV7-8 with TRBJ2-3, with D tentatively TRBD1 (5 bases). The V and J ends lost 8 bases and 5 bases respectively, with 17 bases between them. CDR3 length: 14 residues. CDR1 and CDR2 from the germline V gene are SGHVS and FQNEAQ. For the CDR3, the DNA is TGTGCCAGCGTTGCAGGGCGGCATGTAGATACGCAGTATTTT. Translating gives CASVAGRHVDTQYF.